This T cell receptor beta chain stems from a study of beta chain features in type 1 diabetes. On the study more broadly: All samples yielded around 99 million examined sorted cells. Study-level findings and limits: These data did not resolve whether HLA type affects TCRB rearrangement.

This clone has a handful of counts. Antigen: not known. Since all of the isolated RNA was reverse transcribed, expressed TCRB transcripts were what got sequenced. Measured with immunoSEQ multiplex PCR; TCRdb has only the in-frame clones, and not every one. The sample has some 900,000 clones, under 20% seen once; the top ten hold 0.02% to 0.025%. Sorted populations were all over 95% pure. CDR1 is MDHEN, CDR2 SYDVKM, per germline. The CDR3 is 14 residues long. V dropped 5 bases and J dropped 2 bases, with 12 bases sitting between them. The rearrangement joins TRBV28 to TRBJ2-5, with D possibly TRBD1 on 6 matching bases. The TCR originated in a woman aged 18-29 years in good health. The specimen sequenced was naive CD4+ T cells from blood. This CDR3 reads CASSQGQSQETQYF. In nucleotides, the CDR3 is TGTGCCAGCAGTCAAGGACAGTCACAAGAGACCCAGTACTTC. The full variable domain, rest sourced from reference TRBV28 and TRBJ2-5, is DVKVTQSSRYLVKRTGEKVFLECVQDMDHENMFWYRQDPGLGLRLIYFSYDVKMKEKGDIPEGYSVSREKKERFSLILESASTNQTSMYLCASSQGQSQETQYFGPGTRLLVL.